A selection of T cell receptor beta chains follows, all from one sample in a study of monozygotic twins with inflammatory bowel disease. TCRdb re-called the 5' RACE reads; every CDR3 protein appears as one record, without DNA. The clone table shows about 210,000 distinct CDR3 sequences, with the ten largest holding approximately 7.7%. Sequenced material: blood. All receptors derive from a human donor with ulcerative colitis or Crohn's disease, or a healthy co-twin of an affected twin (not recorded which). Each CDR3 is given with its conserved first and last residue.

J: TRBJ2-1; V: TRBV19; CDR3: CASRDSRNEQFF
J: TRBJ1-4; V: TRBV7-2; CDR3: CASSLINREKLFF
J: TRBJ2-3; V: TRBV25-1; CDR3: CASRASGTSTDTQYF
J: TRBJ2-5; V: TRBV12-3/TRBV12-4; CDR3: CASSPWTQDKETQYF
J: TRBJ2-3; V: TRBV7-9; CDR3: CASSFADTQHF
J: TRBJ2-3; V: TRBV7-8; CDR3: CASSSLLGDTQYF
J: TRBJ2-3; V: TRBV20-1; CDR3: CSAPQGRVTDTQYF
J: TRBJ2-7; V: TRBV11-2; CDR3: CASSERRASSYEQYF
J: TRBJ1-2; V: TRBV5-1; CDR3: CASSLGVPYGYTF
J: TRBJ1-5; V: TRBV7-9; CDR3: CASSSRTGEVEQPQHF
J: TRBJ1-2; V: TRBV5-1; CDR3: CASSLSWDRGGGYTF
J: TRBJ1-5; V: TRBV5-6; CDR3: CASSFSPSGQPQHF
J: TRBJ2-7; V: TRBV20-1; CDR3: CSARGSSYEQYF
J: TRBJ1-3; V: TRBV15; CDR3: CATSGSRTSGNTIYF
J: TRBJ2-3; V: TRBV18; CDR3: CASSPLDTDTQYF
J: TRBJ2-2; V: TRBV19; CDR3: CASRGQGAGTGELFF
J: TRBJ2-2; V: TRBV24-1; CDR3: CATSETRYTGELFF
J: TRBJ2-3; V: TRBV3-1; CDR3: CASSQGASHRTDTQYF
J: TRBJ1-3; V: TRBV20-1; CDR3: CSARDAGSGNTIYF
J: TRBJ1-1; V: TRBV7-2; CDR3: CASSTPTGGTEAFF
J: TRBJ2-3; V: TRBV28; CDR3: CASSLSGVGDTQYF
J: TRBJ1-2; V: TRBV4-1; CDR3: CASSQFRTGVYGYTF
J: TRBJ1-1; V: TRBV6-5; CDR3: CASIAVSATEAFF
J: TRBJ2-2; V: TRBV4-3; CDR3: CASSQDSGRALGTGELFF
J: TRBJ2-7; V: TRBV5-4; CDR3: CASSSKGEQYF
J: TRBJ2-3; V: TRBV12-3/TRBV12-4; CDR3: CASSPRSPPDTDTQYF
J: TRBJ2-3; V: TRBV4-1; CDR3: CASSLGQGDSDTQYF
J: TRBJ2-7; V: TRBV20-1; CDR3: CSVRRDFEVSYEQYF
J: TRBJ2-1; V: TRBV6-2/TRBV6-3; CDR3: CASSQGSGRDEQFF
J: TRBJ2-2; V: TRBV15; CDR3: CATSTGVPGELFF
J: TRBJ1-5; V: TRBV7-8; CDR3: CASSLDSWAQHF
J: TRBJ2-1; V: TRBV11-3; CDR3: CASSLGDRVYNEQFF
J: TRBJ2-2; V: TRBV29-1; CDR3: CSVVGGSSNTGELFF
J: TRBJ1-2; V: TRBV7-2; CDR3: CASSSQGSDYGYTF
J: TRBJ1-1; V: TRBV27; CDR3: CASVSQGLNTEAFF
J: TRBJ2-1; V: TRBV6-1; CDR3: CAIRGTFYNEQFF
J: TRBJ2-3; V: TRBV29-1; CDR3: CSVADGLASTDTQYF
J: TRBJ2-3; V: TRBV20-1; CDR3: CSAPEGVRGSGGADTQYF
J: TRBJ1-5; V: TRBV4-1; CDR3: CASSQPGTMDKPQHF
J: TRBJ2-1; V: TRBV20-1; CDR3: CSARATGLAGGPIEFEQFF
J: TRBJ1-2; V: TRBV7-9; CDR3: CASSGREQGARGYTF
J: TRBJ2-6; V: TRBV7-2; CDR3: CASSLTSNGANVLTF
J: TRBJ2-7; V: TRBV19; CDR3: CASSIGMTSGSGEQYF
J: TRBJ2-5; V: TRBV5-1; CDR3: CASSFTSGEETQYF
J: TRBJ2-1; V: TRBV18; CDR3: CASSPPSIHEQFF
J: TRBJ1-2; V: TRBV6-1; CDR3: CASSRTGDNYGYTF